The 26 T cell receptor beta chains in this list originate from one sample, sequenced in a study of human T cells and chemical hapten exposure. MiXCR, applied by TCRdb to the RACE reads, yields one record per CDR3 protein. The table has about 380,000 distinct CDR3 sequences, 4.8% seen once. Regarding time point: patch test 1, 2 weeks after DPC sensitization. Treatment described: therapeutic diphenylcyclopropenone sensitization with weekly scalp DPC. The sample in question was whole blood, obtained in connection with sensitization to the hapten diphenylcyclopropenone (DPC). These receptor sequences come from a woman between 45 and 60 years old with alopecia areata. Some clones in this sample may be carry-over from other donors' samples.

The chain joins TRBV9 to TRBJ2-3, with TRBD2 matching 12 bases. The V gene's germline CDR1 is SGDLS and CDR2 YYNGEE. The V gene end was trimmed by 3 bases and the J gene end by 3 bases; junction bases not matched to a gene: 8. The CDR3 spans 17 residues. CDR3 sequence: CASSETLAGGGTDTQYF. CDR3 DNA: TGTGCCAGCAGCGAAACACTAGCGGGAGGCGGGACAGATACGCAGTATTTT.

The V call is TRBV7-2, the J call TRBJ2-7; D is tentatively TRBD1 or TRBD2 (5 bases each). Germline V gene sequence: CDR1 SGHTA, CDR2 FQGNSA. The CDR3 is 15 amino acids. The germline V and J ends were trimmed by 4 bases and 7 bases, with 20 bases remaining between them. The CDR3 nucleotides read TGTGCCAGCAGCTATGGGACCCTCTTTGGTTCTGAGCAGTACTTC. It codes for CASSYGTLFGSEQYF.

This clonotype occurred many times. V usage is TRBV14 and J usage is TRBJ2-1; D gene uncertain. Trimming took 4 bases from V and 0 from J, leaving 10 bases between them. This CDR3 region has 15 residues. Germline assignment: CDR1 SGHDN and CDR2 FVKESK. The CDR3 region has the DNA TGTGCCAGCAGCCTTCTCCCGAGCTCCTACAATGAGCAGTTCTTC. Translating gives CASSLLPSSYNEQFF.

CDR3 sequence: CASSFTANEQFF. The CDR3, as DNA: TGTGCCAGCAGCTTTACAGCGAATGAGCAGTTCTTC. The gene calls are TRBV5-5 and TRBJ2-1; D is unresolved. Per germline, CDR1 SGHKS and CDR2 YYEKEE (reference sequence). CDR3 size: 12 residues. The V and J ends lost 2 bases and 7 bases respectively, with 7 bases between them.

This clonotype has more than one count but fewer than ten. The chain is built from TRBV30 and TRBJ2-5; maybe TRBD2 (5 bases). The CDR3 has 13 amino acids. Germline CDR1 is GTSNPN and CDR2 is SVGIG (reference sequence). Trimming shortened V by 0 bases and J by 5 bases, and 10 bases separated the two germline ends. The CDR3 sequence is CAWSVLGPETQYF. In nucleotides, the CDR3 is TGTGCCTGGAGTGTACTAGGACCGGAGACCCAGTACTTC.

This clonotype was observed a few times. The J gene is TRBJ1-1, the V gene TRBV5-1; 7 bases align to TRBD1. From germline, CDR1 is SGHRS and CDR2 YFSETQ. The CDR3 is 13 amino acids. Trimming took 6 bases from V and 11 from J; bases not matched to a gene: 13. CDR3 in amino acids: CASTSAAGGSAFF. CDR3 bases: TGCGCCAGCACCTCGGCAGCAGGGGGTTCGGCTTTCTTT.

V usage is TRBV12-3 or TRBV12-4 and J usage is TRBJ1-6, with D perhaps matching TRBD1 (5 bases). Deletions cut 4 bases from V and 8 bases from J, with 6 bases between. The CDR3 runs to 12 residues. DNA of the CDR3: TGTGCCAGCAGTTCGACAGATTCACCCCTCCACTTT. This sequence encodes CASSSTDSPLHF.

This clonotype was seen ten or more times. The V call is TRBV6-5, the J call TRBJ1-1; maybe TRBD1 (6 bases). The CDR3 sequence is 13 residues long. Germline V gene data show CDR1 as MNHEY and CDR2 as SVGAGI. V shed 2 bases and J shed 5 bases, with 9 bases lying between them. The CDR3 DNA sequence: TGTGCCAGCAGTTACGAGGGGGGAACTGAAGCTTTCTTT. Residues: CASSYEGGTEAFF.

This clonotype was detected ten times or more. V and J are TRBV6-5 and TRBJ2-1; D gene ambiguous. The CDR3 is made up of 16 amino acids. Trimming took 6 bases from V and 6 from J, leaving 21 bases between them. The germline gives CDR1 MNHEY, CDR2 SVGAGI. The CDR3 spells CASSSPDPDVRNEQFF. CDR3 nucleotides: TGTGCCAGCAGCTCCCCGGACCCCGATGTCCGCAATGAGCAGTTCTTC.

This clonotype was detected ten times or more. The V and J genes are TRBV6-1 and TRBJ1-5; the match to TRBD1 covers 9 bases. The CDR3 length is 15 residues. J was trimmed by 7 bases and V by 6 bases; bases with no gene match: 10. Germline CDR1 reads MNHNS; CDR2 reads SASEGT. As DNA, the CDR3 is TGTGCCAGCAGGGACTGGACAGGGGTCGGACAGCCCCAGCATTTT. It yields the protein CASRDWTGVGQPQHF.

This clonotype was counted a few times. The chain couples TRBV5-1 to TRBJ2-3; 8 bases are shared with TRBD2. V lost 1 base, J lost 5 bases, and 12 bases stayed unmatched. The CDR3 spans 17 residues. The germline V gene encodes CDR1 SGHRS and CDR2 YFSETQ. The CDR3 DNA reads TGCGCCAGCAGCTTGTCCTTTCGGGAGGGTGCGAGAGATACGCAGTATTTT. It specifies CASSLSFREGARDTQYF.

The rearrangement uses TRBV29-1 and TRBJ2-3; perhaps TRBD1 as D (5 bases). The CDR3 length is 13 residues. V lost 4 bases and J lost 1, with 9 bases in between. The germline gives CDR1 SQVTM, CDR2 ANQGSEA. In DNA, the CDR3 is TGCAGCGTTGGAATAGGGGGCACAGATACGCAGTATTTT. Its translation: CSVGIGGTDTQYF.

Worth noting for this clonotype: One base away lies a much larger clone, so this may be a sequencing read error. CDR3 nucleotides: TGTGCCAGCAGTTCCGGGACAAGGGTCACCGGGGAGCAGTTTTTT. As protein: CASSSGTRVTGEQFF. The gene calls are TRBV28 and TRBJ2-2; TRBD1 is a possible D gene (6 bases). Germline V gene data show CDR1 as MDHEN and CDR2 as SYDVKM. The CDR3 covers 15 residues.

This clonotype came up many times. The chain is built from TRBV6-1 and TRBJ2-1; 7 nucleotides align to TRBD2. The ends lost 2 bases at V and 9 bases at J; junction bases unmatched: 10. The CDR3 contains 15 residues. Germline V CDR1 and CDR2: MNHNS, SASEGT. CDR3 sequence (DNA): TGTGCCAGCAGTGAAAACGGGGGGAATAGCGGTGAGCAGTTCTTC. Translation gives CASSENGGNSGEQFF.

This clonotype was detected many times. The rearrangement links TRBV11-1 to TRBJ1-6; the match to TRBD1 covers 7 bases. The germline gives CDR1 SGHAT, CDR2 FQDESV (reference sequence). The CDR3 extends over 14 amino acids. V lost 4 bases to trimming and J lost 9 bases; unmatched junction nucleotides: 6. CDR3 region: CASSSDRATSPLHF. As DNA, the CDR3 is TGTGCCAGCAGCTCCGACAGGGCTACTTCACCCCTCCACTTT. Based on the CDR3 plus reference TRBV11-1 and TRBJ1-6, the full variable domain is EAEVAQSPRYKITEKSQAVAFWCDPISGHATLYWYRQILGQGPELLVQFQDESVVDDSQLPKDRFSAERLKGVDSTLKIQPAELGDSAMYLCASSSDRATSPLHFGNGTRLTVT.

This clonotype was observed at least ten times. The rearrangement joins TRBV7-2 to TRBJ1-1; 11 bases fit TRBD1. With V trimmed by 1 base and J by 5 bases, 3 bases remained unmatched. Germline values: CDR1 SGHTA, CDR2 FQGNSA. The CDR3 is 15 amino acids. For the CDR3, the DNA is TGTGCCAGCAGCTTAGAGGACAGGGGGCGGACTGAAGCTTTCTTT. Protein: CASSLEDRGRTEAFF.

This clonotype was picked up many times. This chain uses TRBV16 with TRBJ1-5, with unresolved D. The CDR3 has 13 residues. V dropped 4 bases and J dropped 7 bases, with 11 bases sitting between them. Germline CDR1 reads KGHSY; CDR2 reads FQNENV. In DNA, the CDR3 is TGTGCCAGCAGCCCTCGTGGGGAACAGCCCCAGCATTTT. Its translation is CASSPRGEQPQHF.

The sample holds many counts of this clonotype. The rearrangement uses TRBV3-1 and TRBJ1-2; TRBD1 matches at 9 bases. The V and J ends lost 5 bases and 5 bases, in that order; junction bases with no gene match: 3. This CDR3 contains 13 residues. Germline CDR1 and CDR2: LGHDT and YNNKEL (reference sequence). The CDR3 DNA is TGTGCCAGCAGCTCACAGGGGGCTTATGGCTACACCTTC. Translating gives CASSSQGAYGYTF. The full variable domain, with the rest looked up from reference TRBV3-1 and TRBJ1-2, is DTAVSQTPKYLVTQMGNDKSIKCEQNLGHDTMYWYKQDSKKFLKIMFSYNNKELIINETVPNRFSPKSPDKAHLNLHINSLELGDSAVYFCASSSQGAYGYTFGSGTRLTVV.

At least ten counts were recorded for this clonotype. The chain recombines TRBV21-1 with TRBJ1-2. TRBV21-1 is annotated as a pseudogene. There are 19 residues in the CDR3. Here the CDR3 reads CASSKDGQDAVRDSYGYTF. The DNA for the CDR3 is TGTGCCAGCAGCAAAGACGGGCAAGACGCTGTGCGGGACTCCTATGGCTACACCTTC.

This chain links TRBV12-3 or TRBV12-4 with TRBJ2-3; 8 bases are a match to TRBD2. The CDR3 sequence is 16 residues long. J was trimmed by 1 base and V by 4 bases; bases with no gene match: 7. CDR3 residues: CASSSPSGRRTDTQYF. The CDR3 coding sequence is TGTGCCAGCAGTTCCCCCAGCGGGAGACGCACAGATACGCAGTATTTT.

This clonotype has a handful of counts. V and J are TRBV28 and TRBJ2-1, with D perhaps TRBD2 (5 bases). Between the trimmed V and J ends, which lost 2 bases and 2 bases, there was a span of 7 bases. CDR1 and CDR2 (germline): MDHEN, SYDVKM. This CDR3 has 14 amino acids. The CDR3 spells CASSLSGAYNEQFF. The DNA of the CDR3 is TGTGCCAGCAGTTTAAGCGGAGCCTACAATGAGCAGTTCTTC.

In its sample, this clonotype was seen a few times. The rearrangement joins TRBV6-2 or TRBV6-3 to TRBJ2-2; D gene unclear. Germline values: CDR1 MNHEY, CDR2 SVGEGT. V was clipped by 0 bases and J by 2 bases, with 7 bases between them. The CDR3 extends over 15 amino acids. Written as DNA, the CDR3 is TGTGCCAGCAGTTACTCGAAGGCTAACACCGGGGAGCTGTTTTTT. Residues: CASSYSKANTGELFF.

The table lists this clonotype with a few counts. At one boundary the junction diverges from the germline segment, which might be a read error. The chain links TRBV10-3 to TRBJ2-3; 7 bases line up with TRBD2. Germline V gives CDR1 ENHRY, CDR2 SYGVKD. This CDR3 spans 16 amino acids. The CDR3 sequence: CAIGDRTSRGTDTQYF. CDR3 sequence (DNA): TGTGCCATCGGTGATCGGACTAGTAGGGGCACAGATACGCAGTATTTT.

In this sample, this clonotype turned up a few times. DNA of the CDR3: TGTGCCAGCAGCGGCCTATCCGGGACAGGGCCCTACAATGAGCAGTTCTTC. Translating it yields CASSGLSGTGPYNEQFF. The rearrangement joins TRBV5-6 to TRBJ2-1, with TRBD1 matching over 9 bases. The CDR3 has 17 amino acids. Germline CDR1 is SGHDT and CDR2 is YYEEEE. The trim removed 4 bases at V and 2 bases at J, leaving 10 bases unmatched.

This clonotype was detected many times. The V gene is TRBV28, the J gene TRBJ2-1; TRBD2 agrees at 8 bases. This CDR3 is 16 amino acids long. Germline V CDR1 and CDR2: MDHEN, SYDVKM. V lost 4 bases, J lost 0 bases, and 5 bases stayed unmatched. The CDR3 reads CASSSLAGLSYNEQFF. The DNA of the CDR3 is TGTGCCAGCAGTTCTCTAGCGGGTCTCTCCTACAATGAGCAGTTCTTC.

The chain couples TRBV12-3 or TRBV12-4 to TRBJ1-2, with a tentative D call TRBD1 (6 bases). The CDR3 consists of 13 residues. The germline V and J ends were trimmed by 2 bases and 2 bases, with 6 bases remaining between them. The CDR3 sequence: CASSLRGNYGYTF. The CDR3 nucleotides are TGTGCCAGCAGTTTAAGGGGGAACTATGGCTACACCTTC.